The next 21 T cell receptor beta chains were all read from a single sample in a study of vaccination effects on CD4 cells after COVID-19. No antigen has been identified for these receptors. Antigen-specific CD4+ T cells were expanded (with viral peptide pools) by the ViraFEST assay ahead of sequencing. Once cultured for 10 to 11 days, the cells underwent separation to obtain CD4+ T cells. Either the mRNA-1273 or the BNT162b2 vaccine was given to participants as two doses. The method was immunoSEQ multiplex PCR; TCRdb's version includes in-frame clones alone and lacks a portion of them. The sample carries about 59,000 clones, about 78% recorded once. The source was CD4+ T cells from PBMCs cultured with HCoV-OC43 spike peptides, collected after COVID-19 vaccination. Described subset: HCoV-OC43 spike overlapping peptide pool stimulation. Source of these receptors: a human donor who received a COVID-19 vaccine.

The V and J genes are TRBV18 and TRBJ1-2; TRBD1 matches at 7 bases. Germline V gives CDR1 KGHSH, CDR2 LQKENI. The CDR3 has 13 amino acids. V lost 5 bases, J lost 4 bases, and 4 bases stayed unmatched. CDR3 residues: CASSMDRSYGYTF. CDR3 in DNA: TGTGCCAGCTCAATGGACAGGAGCTATGGCTACACCTTC.

The chain has TRBV6-5 and TRBJ2-3; no clear D. The CDR3 runs 13 residues. V shed 5 bases and J shed 0 bases, with 6 bases lying between them. Germline assignment: CDR1 MNHEY and CDR2 SVGAGI. The CDR3 protein is CASSTDSTDTQYF. The CDR3 DNA reads TGTGCCAGCAGTACCGACAGCACAGATACGCAGTATTTT.

The DNA for the CDR3 is TGTGCCAGCAGTCAAGGCGGGACCCTGGGAACTGAAGCTTTCTTT. Translation gives CASSQGGTLGTEAFF. This chain uses TRBV28 with TRBJ1-1; weak D call: TRBD1 (5 bases). Deletions cut 5 bases from V and 5 bases from J, with 18 bases between. Germline V gene lookup returns CDR1 MDHEN and CDR2 SYDVKM. The CDR3 is 15 residues long.

J is TRBJ1-4 and V is TRBV30, with no clear D. The V gene's germline CDR1 is GTSNPN and CDR2 SVGIG (reference sequence). This CDR3 is built from 13 residues. Trimming cost V 2 bases and J 8 bases, with 12 bases left between them. The CDR3 nucleotides read TGTGCCTGGAGTCGACATCAGTTCGAAAAACTGTTTTTT. Translating it yields CAWSRHQFEKLFF.

CDR3 residues: CASSVESNTEAFF. The CDR3 DNA reads as TGTGCCAGCAGCGTAGAATCTAACACTGAAGCTTTCTTT. The rearrangement links TRBV9 to TRBJ1-1; D is undetermined. V lost 0 bases, J lost 2 bases, and 5 bases lay in between. Germline V gene data show CDR1 as SGDLS and CDR2 as YYNGEE. The CDR3 runs 13 residues.

This chain connects TRBV18 to TRBJ1-2; a weak D match, TRBD1 (6 bases). CDR1 is KGHSH, CDR2 LQKENI, per germline. Trimming took off 5 bases at V and 4 bases at J, with 17 bases between the two ends. CDR3 length: 15 residues. The CDR3 loop reads CASSSDRRNSYGYTF. The CDR3 DNA follows: TGTGCCAGCTCATCCGACAGGCGGAACAGCTATGGCTACACCTTC.

The V and J genes are TRBV30 and TRBJ1-1; D is uncertain. The CDR3 has 13 amino acids. Deletions cut 0 bases from V and 1 base from J, with 6 bases between. Germline lookup yields CDR1 GTSNPN and CDR2 SVGIG (reference sequence). The DNA of the CDR3 is TGTGCCTGGAGTGTAAGTGAGAACACTGAAGCTTTCTTT. This sequence encodes CAWSVSENTEAFF.

The V call is TRBV2, the J call TRBJ2-1; 13 bases line up with TRBD2. This CDR3 is built from 17 residues. Germline V gives CDR1 SNHLY, CDR2 FYNNEI. J was trimmed by 6 bases and V by 5 bases; bases with no gene match: 10. In DNA form, the CDR3 reads TGTGCCAGCAGTCTGACCGCACTAGCGGGGGGGCGCAATGAGCAGTTCTTC. It yields the protein CASSLTALAGGRNEQFF. Drawing the rest from reference TRBV2 and TRBJ2-1, the complete variable domain is EPEVTQTPSHQVTQMGQEVILRCVPISNHLYFYWYRQILGQKVEFLVSFYNNEISEKSEIFDDQFSVERPDGSNFTLKIRSTKLEDSAMYFCASSLTALAGGRNEQFFGPGTRLTVL.

The chain recombines TRBV4-1 with TRBJ1-1; a weak D match, TRBD1 (5 bases). V lost 3 bases and J 1 base, leaving 12 bases between the germline ends. Germline CDR1 reads MGHRA; CDR2 reads YSYEKL. The CDR3 spans 15 residues. CDR3 in DNA: TGCGCCAGCAGCCAGCCGGGACGACCGAACACTGAAGCTTTCTTT. Its translation is CASSQPGRPNTEAFF.

The chain couples TRBV5-6 to TRBJ2-2, with D possibly matching TRBD1 (7 bases). Germline V lookup: CDR1 SGHDT, CDR2 YYEEEE. CDR3 length equals 16 residues. The V and J ends lost 4 bases and 2 bases respectively, with 15 bases between them. CDR3 region: CASSQGQTRNTGELFF. The CDR3 DNA reads as TGTGCCAGCAGCCAGGGACAGACTAGAAACACCGGGGAGCTGTTTTTT.

The chain has TRBV19 and TRBJ1-4; TRBD1 matches at 8 bases. Germline trimming cut 6 bases from V and 8 bases from J; bases unmatched to any gene: 11. Germline V gene lookup returns CDR1 LNHDA and CDR2 SQIVND (reference sequence). This CDR3 has 15 residues. CDR3 DNA: TGTGCCAGTAGAGACAGGGGAAGTCGTGACGAAAAACTGTTTTTT. This gives the protein CASRDRGSRDEKLFF.

This clone was seen only a few times. This sequence joins TRBV14 and TRBJ2-7; 10 nucleotides align to TRBD1. With 2 bases clipped from V and 6 bases from J, the junction kept 7 bases outside the gene matches. The CDR3 covers 15 residues. Germline CDR1 SGHDN, CDR2 FVKESK. The CDR3 DNA reads TGTGCCAGCAGCCAAATGACAGGGGGCCCACCCGAGCAGTACGTC. Translated, it gives CASSQMTGGPPEQYV.

The chain uses TRBV6-2 or TRBV6-3 and TRBJ1-2, with D possibly TRBD1 on 5 matching bases. CDR3 size: 14 residues. V was trimmed by 5 bases and J by 7 bases, leaving 17 bases between them. CDR1 and CDR2 (germline): MNHEY, SVGEGT. The CDR3 nucleotides read TGTGCCAGCAGTCGCCCCCCCGGGGCTGGTGGCTACACCTTC. Protein: CASSRPPGAGGYTF.

This clone was recorded a few times. The V and J genes are TRBV4-1 and TRBJ2-2; no reliable D call. CDR3 length: 14 residues. Trimming cost V 1 base and J 3 bases, with 6 bases left between them. The germline V gene has CDR1 MGHRA and CDR2 YSYEKL. The CDR3 nucleotides are TGCGCCAGCAGCCAAGGGATACACACCGGGGAGCTGTTTTTT. Encoded protein: CASSQGIHTGELFF.

The chain couples TRBV19 to TRBJ2-3; TRBD2 aligns across 9 bases. V shed 4 bases, J shed 3 bases, and the junction held 5 bases outside the gene matches. The V gene's germline CDR1 is LNHDA and CDR2 SQIVND (reference sequence). The CDR3 covers 15 residues. The CDR3 loop reads CASSTRLAETDTQYF. The DNA for the CDR3 is TGTGCCAGTAGTACCCGACTAGCGGAGACAGATACGCAGTATTTT.

The V call is TRBV2, the J call TRBJ1-5, with D maybe TRBD1 (5 bases). Deletions cut 6 bases from V and 1 base from J, with 16 bases between. Germline CDR1 and CDR2: SNHLY and FYNNEI. The CDR3 extends over 16 amino acids. Here the CDR3 reads CASRGGNTVSNQPQHF. The CDR3 nucleotides are TGTGCCAGCAGGGGGGGGAACACCGTAAGCAATCAGCCCCAGCATTTT.

The J gene is TRBJ2-1, the V gene TRBV7-8; TRBD1 agrees at 7 bases. This CDR3 has 16 residues. Germline CDR1 is SGHVS and CDR2 is FQNEAQ. V lost 6 bases and J lost 0; bases outside the gene matches: 8. The CDR3 region is CASRLQGQSSYNEQFF. The CDR3 DNA follows: TGTGCCAGCAGGCTACAGGGACAGAGCTCCTACAATGAGCAGTTCTTC.

The chain uses TRBV3-1 (or the pseudogene TRBV3-2) and TRBJ1-2; unclear D gene. CDR3 size: 14 residues. The germline CDR1 and CDR2 sequences are LGHDT and YNNKEL (reference sequence). V dropped 1 base and J dropped 3 bases, with 9 bases sitting between them. CDR3 loop: CASSQAWGDYGYTF. The CDR3 DNA reads as TGTGCCAGCAGCCAAGCCTGGGGAGACTATGGCTACACCTTC.

There are a few counts of this clone. V gene TRBV9 combines with J gene TRBJ2-3; D gene uncertain. This CDR3 has 15 residues. Per germline, CDR1 SGDLS and CDR2 YYNGEE. V gave up 3 bases and J gave up 0 bases, with 11 bases separating them. The CDR3, as DNA: TGTGCCAGCAGCGAGACTGGAGCCAGCACAGATACGCAGTATTTT. This translates into CASSETGASTDTQYF.

This chain connects TRBV18 to TRBJ1-2; 8 positions agree with TRBD1. The V segment lost 3 bases and the J segment 4 bases; nucleotides outside the gene matches: 4. Looked up from germline, CDR1 is KGHSH and CDR2 is LQKENI. The CDR3 length is 14 residues. DNA of the CDR3: TGTGCCAGCTCACCGGGACAGGAGAGCTATGGCTACACCTTC. It specifies CASSPGQESYGYTF.

The V gene is TRBV3-1 (or the pseudogene TRBV3-2), the J gene TRBJ2-4, with TRBD2 matching over 13 bases. Trimming took 3 bases from V and 0 from J; bases not matched to a gene: 8. The length of the CDR3 is 19 residues. The germline CDR1 and CDR2 sequences are LGHDT and YNNKEL (reference sequence). This chain's CDR3 is CASSQETSGGPIAKNIQYF. CDR3 in DNA: TGTGCCAGCAGCCAGGAGACTAGCGGGGGGCCGATAGCCAAAAACATTCAGTACTTC.